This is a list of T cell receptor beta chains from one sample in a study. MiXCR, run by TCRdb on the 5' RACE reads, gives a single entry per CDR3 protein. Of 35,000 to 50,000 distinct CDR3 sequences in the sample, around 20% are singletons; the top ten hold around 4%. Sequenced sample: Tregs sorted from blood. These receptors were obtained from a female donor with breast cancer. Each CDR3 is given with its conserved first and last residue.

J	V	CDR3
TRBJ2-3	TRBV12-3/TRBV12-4	CASNEAVTSGSPTDTQYF
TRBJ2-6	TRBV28	CASKSGARPGANVLTF
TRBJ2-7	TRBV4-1	CASSQVSSESYEQYF
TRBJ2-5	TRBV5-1	CASSFSGRVGAEETQYF
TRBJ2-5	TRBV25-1	CASSAPETQYF
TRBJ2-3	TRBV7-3	CASSYGTGVTDTQYF
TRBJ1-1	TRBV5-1	CASTLLGGLNTEAFF
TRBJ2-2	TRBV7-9	CASSSRSGRDTGELFF
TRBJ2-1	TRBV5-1	CASSLVAGASYNEQFF
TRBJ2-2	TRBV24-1	CATSDFLQGKAGELFF
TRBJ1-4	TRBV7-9	CASSSRQNHEKLFF
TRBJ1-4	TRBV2	CASGAGEIQLEKLFF
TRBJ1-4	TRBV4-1	CASSQLVFEKLFF
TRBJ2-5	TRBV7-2	CASSLDLTETQYF
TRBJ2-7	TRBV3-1	CASSHRGSSYEQYF
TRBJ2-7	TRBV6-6	CTSRRTSDNYEQYF
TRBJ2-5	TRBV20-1	CTALAGERETQYF
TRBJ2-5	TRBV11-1	CASSQTLAGGETQYF
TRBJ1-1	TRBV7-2	CASSLTNTEAFF
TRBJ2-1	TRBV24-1	CATGTVAGGHYNEQFF
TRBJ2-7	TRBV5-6	CASSYATSGIAYEQYF
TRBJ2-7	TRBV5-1	CASSFLGRDYEQYF
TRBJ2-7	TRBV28	CASSPGTGPYEQYF
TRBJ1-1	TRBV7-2	CASSLLSTEAFF
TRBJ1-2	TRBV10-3	CAISDALDRNYGYTF
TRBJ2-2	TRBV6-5	CASRGGTTNTGELFF
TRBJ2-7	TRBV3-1	CASSQNLGGEQYF
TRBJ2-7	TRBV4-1	CASSQEPLGGLAGTYEQYF
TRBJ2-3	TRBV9	CASSVALAVSTDTQYF
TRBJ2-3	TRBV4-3	CASSPSTRTGSTDTQYF
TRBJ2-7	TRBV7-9	CASSFGGTYEQYF
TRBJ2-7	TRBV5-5	CASSAGAGVHEQYF
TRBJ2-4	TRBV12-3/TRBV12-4	CASSFWGGKNIQYF
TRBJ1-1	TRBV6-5	CASSYSRFAEEAFF
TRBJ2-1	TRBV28	CASSFRRLSVYNEQFF
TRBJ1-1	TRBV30	CAWNRNTEAFF
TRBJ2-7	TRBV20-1	CSATGQNKDSYEQYF
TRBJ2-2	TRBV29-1	CSVAVTGELFF
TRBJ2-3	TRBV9	CASSNEVREVGRTDTQYF
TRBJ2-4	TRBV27	CASSLWGGRVDIQYF
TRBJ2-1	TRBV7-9	CASSLAAGDDNEQFF
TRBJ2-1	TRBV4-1	CASSQDSGAGGYNEQFF
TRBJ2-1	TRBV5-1	CASSPNYNEQFF
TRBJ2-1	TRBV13	CASSIRDRGNNEQFF
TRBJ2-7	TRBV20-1	CSVEKGTPYEQYF